Below are 24 T cell receptor beta chains sequenced from a single sample in a study of blood T cells in healthy people across ages. Primers used in a second PCR of about 6 to 11 cycles were a sample-barcoded 5' primer and a J-beta primer mix. TCRdb fed the 5' RACE reads into MiXCR, producing one record per CDR3 protein. The table lists 800,000 to 950,000 distinct CDR3 sequences, 25% to 35% of them singletons. These data also featured in a second study, about T cells of mothers and their children.

Sample: blood. The receptors derive from a woman in her 40s in good health.

The sample holds many counts of this clonotype. V usage is TRBV7-8 and J usage is TRBJ2-7; 14 nucleotides line up with TRBD2. This CDR3 spans 17 amino acids. V was clipped by 5 bases and J by 4 bases; unmatched bases: 10. Per germline, CDR1 SGHVS and CDR2 FQNEAQ. CDR3 DNA sequence: TGTGCCAGCAGCCTTGGGACTAGCGGGGGAGCCGGATACGAGCAGTACTTC. Amino acids: CASSLGTSGGAGYEQYF. The full variable domain, its missing parts supplied by reference TRBV7-8 and TRBJ2-7, is GAGVSQSPRYKVAKRGQDVALRCDPISGHVSLFWYQQALGQGPEFLTYFQNEAQLDKSGLPSDRFFAERPEGSVSTLKIQRTQQEDSAVYLCASSLGTSGGAGYEQYFGPGTRLTVT.

This clonotype was recorded many times. CDR3 in amino acids: CASSSRLSLTNEKLFF. Written as DNA, the CDR3 is TGTGCCAGCAGCTCGAGGTTATCGTTGACTAATGAAAAACTGTTTTTT. This chain joins TRBV7-8 and TRBJ1-4; D is unresolved. The germline CDR1 and CDR2 sequences are SGHVS and FQNEAQ. The CDR3 length is 16 residues. V was cut by 4 bases and J by 2 bases, with 14 bases left in between.

This clonotype was recorded a few times. V and J are TRBV3-1 and TRBJ2-3; the match to TRBD2 covers 11 bases. Germline V CDR1 and CDR2: LGHDT, YNNKEL (reference sequence). The CDR3 extends over 17 amino acids. V shed 3 bases, J shed 8 bases, and the junction held 13 bases outside the gene matches. Here the CDR3 reads CASSHQLIAGGLSTQYF. The CDR3 DNA reads as TGTGCCAGCAGCCACCAGCTGATAGCGGGGGGGCTATCTACGCAGTATTTT.

The rearrangement uses TRBV20-1 and TRBJ1-1, with D perhaps TRBD1 (5 bases). Germline CDR1 reads DFQATT; CDR2 reads SNEGSKA (reference sequence). The CDR3 length is 11 residues. Trimming stripped 3 bases from V and 7 bases from J, with 9 bases between. The CDR3: CSARGGVEAFF. CDR3 nucleotide sequence: TGCAGTGCTAGGGGGGGAGTTGAAGCTTTCTTT.

In this sample, this clonotype turned up many times. The rearrangement links TRBV3-1 to TRBJ1-1; D is uncertain. CDR1 is LGHDT, CDR2 YNNKEL, per germline (reference sequence). The length of the CDR3 is 15 residues. Trimming took off 1 base at V and 0 bases at J, with 9 bases between the two ends. The DNA of the CDR3 is TGTGCCAGCAGCCAAGTAGGCAGTATGAACACTGAAGCTTTCTTT. Its translation is CASSQVGSMNTEAFF. Complete variable domain (other parts from reference TRBV3-1 and TRBJ1-1): DTAVSQTPKYLVTQMGNDKSIKCEQNLGHDTMYWYKQDSKKFLKIMFSYNNKELIINETVPNRFSPKSPDKAHLNLHINSLELGDSAVYFCASSQVGSMNTEAFFGQGTRLTVV.

This chain links TRBV29-1 with TRBJ2-3; D is possibly TRBD1 (6 bases). Germline CDR1 reads SQVTM; CDR2 reads ANQGSEA. The germline V and J ends were trimmed by 4 bases and 4 bases, with 9 bases remaining between them. The CDR3 runs to 12 residues. The CDR3 DNA is TGCAGCGTTGCAGGGGTGGCAGATACGCAGTATTTT. It is translated as CSVAGVADTQYF.

The chain combines TRBV27 with TRBJ1-2, with no clear D. This CDR3 is built from 15 residues. The V gene lost 0 bases and the J gene lost 2 bases, with 10 bases spanning the gap. The germline gives CDR1 MNHEY, CDR2 SMNVEV (reference sequence). CDR3 nucleotide sequence: TGTGCCAGCAGTTTATCAGGGCACCCAAACTATGGCTACACCTTC. Protein sequence: CASSLSGHPNYGYTF.

The rearrangement uses TRBV13 and TRBJ1-1; 10 bases map to TRBD1. The CDR3 consists of 15 residues. J gave up 5 bases and V 4 bases, and 7 bases lay outside the gene matches. Looked up from germline, CDR1 is PRHDT and CDR2 is FYEKMQ (reference sequence). The CDR3 sequence is CASSSVGQGETEAFF. In DNA form, the CDR3 reads TGTGCCAGCAGCTCCGTTGGACAGGGGGAAACTGAAGCTTTCTTT.

In this sample, this clonotype turned up many times. The chain employs TRBV7-2 and TRBJ1-2; D call uncertain. V lost 6 bases and J 5 bases, leaving 10 bases between the germline ends. Germline-derived CDR1 and CDR2 are SGHTA and FQGNSA. The CDR3 covers 12 residues. CDR3 residues: CASSSGKYGYTF. The CDR3 DNA follows: TGTGCCAGCAGTTCCGGGAAATATGGCTACACCTTC.

The chain joins TRBV14 to TRBJ2-7, with 9 nucleotides matching TRBD1. This CDR3 spans 14 amino acids. The ends lost 4 bases at V and 5 bases at J; junction bases unmatched: 6. Germline V lookup: CDR1 SGHDN, CDR2 FVKESK. The CDR3 protein is CASSRGTGTHEQYF. The CDR3 bases are TGTGCCAGCAGCCGCGGGACAGGGACCCACGAGCAGTACTTC.

A note on this clonotype: A clone one base away is much larger, so this may be a read error. V is TRBV4-3 and J is TRBJ2-1, with 9 positions matching TRBD2. The CDR3 length is 15 residues. Germline V gene lookup returns CDR1 LGHNA and CDR2 YSLEER. The CDR3 region has the DNA TGCGCCAGCAGCCAACTAGCGGGGACCTACAATGAGCGGTTCTTC. This sequence encodes CASSQLAGTYNERFF.

This clonotype was found a few times. The V and J genes are TRBV2 and TRBJ1-4; D is possibly TRBD1 (5 bases). The V end lost 6 bases, the J end lost 8 bases, and 13 bases lay between the germline ends. The CDR3 sequence is 13 residues long. CDR1 is SNHLY, CDR2 FYNNEI, per germline. This CDR3 reads CASRSGLTEKLFF. The CDR3 coding sequence is TGTGCCAGCAGATCGGGACTTACGGAAAAACTGTTTTTT.

Concerning this clonotype: A junction end diverges from the germline sequence, so it may reflect a read error. The chain is built from TRBV7-2 and TRBJ2-1; D is uncertain. This CDR3 comprises 12 residues. Germline V lookup: CDR1 SGHTA, CDR2 FQGNSA. The DNA for the CDR3 is TGTGCCGGCAGCCTGCAGGCGAATGAGCAGTTCTTC. As protein: CAGSLQANEQFF.

For the CDR3, the DNA is TGTGCCAGCCGGGGAGCGGGGACGGCGGAGTACGAGCAGTACTTC. It codes for CASRGAGTAEYEQYF. This chain links TRBV27 with TRBJ2-7, with TRBD2 identical over 7 bases. The CDR3 extends over 15 amino acids. Trimming took 8 bases from V and 4 from J; bases not matched to a gene: 14. Germline V CDR1 and CDR2: MNHEY, SMNVEV (reference sequence).

This clonotype showed up just a few times. The genes are TRBV7-9 and TRBJ1-1; the D is unclear. The CDR3 consists of 14 residues. Germline-derived CDR1 and CDR2 are SEHNR and FQNEAQ (reference sequence). Trimming cost V 5 bases and J 1 base, with 11 bases left between them. The CDR3 DNA reads as TGTGCCAGCAGCCGAGTAGTGGGGAACACTGAAGCTTTCTTT. It codes for CASSRVVGNTEAFF.

On this clonotype itself: The junction departs from the called germline gene at one end, perhaps through a read error. The chain couples TRBV18 to TRBJ2-4, with 9 bases lining up with TRBD1. The CDR3 contains 14 residues. Germline CDR1 KGHSH, CDR2 LQKENI. CDR3 bases: TGTGCCGGCTCCCCCGGGACAGGGAAAAACATTCAGTACTTC. It yields the protein CAGSPGTGKNIQYF.

In its sample, this clonotype was seen a few times. A read error may explain this, as a much larger clone is one base away. The chain uses TRBV7-2 and TRBJ1-5; unclear D gene. Trimming shortened V by 5 bases and J by 7 bases, and 12 bases separated the two germline ends. The germline V gene has CDR1 SGHTA and CDR2 FQGNSA. The CDR3 sequence is 13 residues long. CDR3 amino acids: CASSQRSCQPQHF. CDR3 DNA sequence: TGTGCCAGCAGCCAACGCAGTTGCCAGCCCCAGCATTTT.

This clonotype was seen a handful of times. The chain joins TRBV4-1 to TRBJ1-1, with D hard to call. The germline V and J ends were trimmed by 3 bases and 1 base, with 12 bases remaining between them. Germline V gene sequence: CDR1 MGHRA, CDR2 YSYEKL. The CDR3 has 15 residues. CDR3 amino acids: CASSHQSSGNTEAFF. The CDR3 DNA reads as TGCGCCAGCAGCCACCAAAGTAGCGGGAACACTGAAGCTTTCTTT.

This clonotype showed up many times. The chain recombines TRBV5-6 with TRBJ2-5; TRBD1 aligns across 7 bases. The germline V gene has CDR1 SGHDT and CDR2 YYEEEE. The CDR3 is 13 amino acids. The trim removed 3 bases at V and 5 bases at J, leaving 4 bases unmatched. The CDR3 loop is CASSWGQHETQYF. The CDR3 bases are TGTGCCAGCAGCTGGGGACAGCATGAGACCCAGTACTTC.

Regarding this clonotype: The junction does not match germline at one end; this may be a read error. The chain combines TRBV20-1 with TRBJ2-3; the D gene could be TRBD1 or TRBD2 (5 bases each). CDR1 and CDR2 (germline): DFQATT, SNEGSKA (reference sequence). The CDR3 loop spans 14 amino acids. The CDR3 reads CSATRDPSTDAQYF. The CDR3 nucleotides are TGCAGTGCTACCCGGGACCCTAGCACAGATGCGCAGTATTTT.

This clonotype has more than one count but fewer than ten. This chain links TRBV10-3 with TRBJ2-3; 7 nucleotides match TRBD2. The CDR3 runs 14 residues. The ends lost 7 bases at V and 1 base at J; junction bases unmatched: 5. Germline CDR1 reads ENHRY; CDR2 reads SYGVKD. The CDR3 sequence is CAIMGGGRTDTQYF. The CDR3 nucleotides read TGTGCCATCATGGGCGGGGGACGCACAGATACGCAGTATTTT.

This clonotype occurred a few times. The chain recombines TRBV7-2 with TRBJ2-1, with 9 bases that match TRBD1. This CDR3 spans 14 amino acids. Germline CDR1 reads SGHTA; CDR2 reads FQGNSA. Trimming cost V 5 bases and J 10 bases; bases outside gene matches: 9. Here the CDR3 DNA reads TGTGCCAGCAGCACCCGACAGGGGGTGAGGGAGCAGTTCTTC. This translates into CASSTRQGVREQFF.

This clonotype has only a few counts. This rearrangement joins TRBV2 to TRBJ2-1; 7 bases line up with TRBD2. The CDR3 covers 13 residues. Germline V gives CDR1 SNHLY, CDR2 FYNNEI. The trim removed 6 bases at V and 5 bases at J, leaving 4 bases unmatched. The CDR3 protein is CASRESGDNEQFF. Here the CDR3 DNA reads TGTGCCAGCAGAGAGAGCGGGGACAATGAGCAGTTCTTC.

This chain uses TRBV27 with TRBJ1-1; weak D call: TRBD1 (6 bases). Germline loops: CDR1 MNHEY, CDR2 SMNVEV (reference sequence). V was trimmed by 3 bases and J by 7 bases, leaving 15 bases between them. The CDR3 is made up of 14 amino acids. The CDR3 region has the DNA TGTGCCAGCAGTTTTGGAGGGGGGCTGAATGAAGCTTTCTTT. Translation gives CASSFGGGLNEAFF.